This T cell receptor (beta chain) was sequenced during a study of blood T cell repertoires in COVID-19. About the research overall: The United States, Italy and Spain supplied acute and convalescent COVID-19 samples.

Authors' data handling: Reference gene primer amplification in the assay estimated nucleated cell counts. Profiling relied on immunoSEQ multiplex PCR, and the TCRdb table lists in-frame clones only, not all of them. V, J and clone size derive from that table, while D and trimming were established from the DNA sequence. The table records approximately 80,000 clones, roughly nine tenths of them present only once. Germline V gene sequence: CDR1 LNHDA, CDR2 SQIVND (reference sequence). V was shortened by 3 bases and J by 6 bases, with 9 bases between the two germline ends. The CDR3 covers 12 residues. The clonotype comes from a human donor in a cohort sampled during active COVID-19. This chain uses TRBV19 with TRBJ2-7; D uncertain. Specimen: peripheral blood. The CDR3 DNA reads as TGTGCCAGTAGTATCCGTCCCGGCGAGCAGTACTTC. Amino acid sequence: CASSIRPGEQYF. The full variable domain, its missing parts supplied by reference TRBV19 and TRBJ2-7, is DGGITQSPKYLFRKEGQNVTLSCEQNLNHDAMYWYRQDPGQGLRLIYYSQIVNDFQKGDIAEGYSVSREKKESFPLTVTSAQKNPTAFYLCASSIRPGEQYFGPGTRLTVT.